This TCR beta chain was captured by sequencing in a study of response to subunit inactivated influenza vaccine. CDR1 is MGHRA, CDR2 YSYEKL, per germline. V was cut by 5 bases and J by 0 bases, with 16 bases left in between. The CDR3 is 16 amino acids. In TCRdb, the RT-PCR reads were re-called with MiXCR into one record per CDR3 protein. The repertoire holds hundreds of thousands of distinct CDR3 sequences, with 15% to 18% as singletons. This clonotype showed up just a few times. The antigen remains undetermined. Findings and caveats of the study: Each seasonal influenza vaccination, the authors suggested, recruits few new T cells.

The chain carries TRBV4-1 and TRBJ1-1, with a tentative D call TRBD1 (5 bases). The source was PBMCs from blood, collected about 13 days after vaccination. This sequence was found in a man between 45 and 60 years old who received an inactivated influenza vaccine. The chain's CDR3 is CASSFKWDGMNTEAFF. The CDR3 nucleotides read TGCGCCAGCAGCTTCAAATGGGACGGAATGAACACTGAAGCTTTCTTT.